The clone carrying this T cell receptor (beta chain) was seen only once. Its antigen remains unidentified. This entry belongs to a study of cytomegalovirus exposure and HLA in healthy donors. Notes on the study in general: Data from an earlier analysis indicated that most TCR beta V segments were productive either about 87% or about 30% of the time. Being indistinguishable, some V segments were excluded, TRBV6-2 and TRBV6-3 among them. For TCR beta chains, V- and J-gene trimming was later linked to a missense DCLRE1C variant. Later on, an analysis showed TCR association rates differing by HLA locus, with DRB1 the most and HLA-C the fewest.

PCR was performed using 60 Vbeta and 13 Jbeta primers. Sequencing was performed with immunoSEQ multiplex PCR; in TCRdb, only in-frame clones are kept and a portion is missing. The sample lists over 200,000 clones, roughly 80% occurring once. The V and J ends lost 6 bases and 3 bases respectively, with 18 bases between them. The length of the CDR3 is 15 residues. Germline values: CDR1 SGHAT, CDR2 FQNNGV. This chain connects TRBV11-2 to TRBJ2-7, with D possibly TRBD2 on 5 matching bases. Sequencing used PBMCs. The receptor's source is a male donor in good health and CMV-seronegative. The CDR3: CASSKDRDGVYEQYF. In DNA, the CDR3 is TGTGCCAGCAGTAAAGACCGGGATGGGGTCTACGAGCAGTACTTC.